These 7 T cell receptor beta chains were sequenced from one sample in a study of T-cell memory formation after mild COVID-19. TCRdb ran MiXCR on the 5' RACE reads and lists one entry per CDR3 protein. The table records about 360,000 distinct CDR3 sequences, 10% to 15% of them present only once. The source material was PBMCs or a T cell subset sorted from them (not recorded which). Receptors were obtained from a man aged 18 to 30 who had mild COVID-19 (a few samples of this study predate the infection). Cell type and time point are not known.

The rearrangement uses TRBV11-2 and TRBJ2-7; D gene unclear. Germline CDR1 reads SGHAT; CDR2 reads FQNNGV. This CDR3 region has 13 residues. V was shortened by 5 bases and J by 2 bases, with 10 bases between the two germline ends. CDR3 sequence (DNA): TGTGCCAGCAGCCACCCCAGGACCTACGAGCAGTACTTC. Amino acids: CASSHPRTYEQYF.

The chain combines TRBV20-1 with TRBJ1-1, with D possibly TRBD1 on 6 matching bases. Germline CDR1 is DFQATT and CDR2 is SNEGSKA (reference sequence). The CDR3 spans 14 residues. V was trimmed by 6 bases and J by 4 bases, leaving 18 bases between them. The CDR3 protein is CSATSYRALTEAFF. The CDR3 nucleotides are TGCAGTGCAACATCCTACAGGGCCCTCACTGAAGCTTTCTTT.

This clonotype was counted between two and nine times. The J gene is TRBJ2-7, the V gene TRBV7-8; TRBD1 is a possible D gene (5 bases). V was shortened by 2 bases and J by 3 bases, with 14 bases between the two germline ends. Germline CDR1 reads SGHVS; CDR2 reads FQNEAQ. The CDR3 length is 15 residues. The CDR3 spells CASSLIRVGVYEQYF. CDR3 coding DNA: TGTGCCAGCAGCTTAATCAGGGTAGGGGTCTACGAGCAGTACTTC.

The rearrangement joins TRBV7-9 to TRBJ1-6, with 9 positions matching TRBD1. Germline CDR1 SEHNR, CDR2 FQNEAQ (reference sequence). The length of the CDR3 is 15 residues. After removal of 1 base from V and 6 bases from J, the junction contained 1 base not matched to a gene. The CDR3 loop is CASSLGDRVNSPLHF. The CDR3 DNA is TGTGCCAGCAGCTTAGGGGACAGGGTTAATTCACCCCTCCACTTT. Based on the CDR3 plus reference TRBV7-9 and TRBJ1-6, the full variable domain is DTGVSQNPRHKITKRGQNVTFRCDPISEHNRLYWYRQTLGQGPEFLTYFQNEAQLEKSRLLSDRFSAERPKGSFSTLEIQRTEQGDSAMYLCASSLGDRVNSPLHFGNGTRLTVT.

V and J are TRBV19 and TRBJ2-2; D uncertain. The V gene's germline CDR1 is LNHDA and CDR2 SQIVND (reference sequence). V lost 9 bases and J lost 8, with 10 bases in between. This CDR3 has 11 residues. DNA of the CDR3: TGTGCCAGCCACTCCAGGGGGGAGCTGTTTTTT. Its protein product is CASHSRGELFF.

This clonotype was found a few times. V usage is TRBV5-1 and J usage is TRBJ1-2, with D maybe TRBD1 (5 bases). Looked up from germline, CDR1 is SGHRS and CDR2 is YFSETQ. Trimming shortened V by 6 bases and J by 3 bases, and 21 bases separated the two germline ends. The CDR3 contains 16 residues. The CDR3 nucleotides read TGCGCCAGCACCCCCCTTCCAGGGAGAGAAGACTATGGCTACACCTTC. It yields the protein CASTPLPGREDYGYTF. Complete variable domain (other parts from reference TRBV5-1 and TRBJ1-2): KAGVTQTPRYLIKTRGQQVTLSCSPISGHRSVSWYQQTPGQGLQFLFEYFSETQRNKGNFPGRFSGRQFSNSRSEMNVSTLELGDSALYLCASTPLPGREDYGYTFGSGTRLTVV.

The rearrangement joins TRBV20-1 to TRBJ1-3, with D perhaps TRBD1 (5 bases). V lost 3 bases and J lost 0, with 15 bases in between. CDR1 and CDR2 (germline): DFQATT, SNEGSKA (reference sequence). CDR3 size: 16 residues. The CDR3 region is CSASWGLMDSGNTIYF. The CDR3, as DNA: TGCAGTGCTAGTTGGGGACTCATGGACTCTGGAAACACCATATATTTT.